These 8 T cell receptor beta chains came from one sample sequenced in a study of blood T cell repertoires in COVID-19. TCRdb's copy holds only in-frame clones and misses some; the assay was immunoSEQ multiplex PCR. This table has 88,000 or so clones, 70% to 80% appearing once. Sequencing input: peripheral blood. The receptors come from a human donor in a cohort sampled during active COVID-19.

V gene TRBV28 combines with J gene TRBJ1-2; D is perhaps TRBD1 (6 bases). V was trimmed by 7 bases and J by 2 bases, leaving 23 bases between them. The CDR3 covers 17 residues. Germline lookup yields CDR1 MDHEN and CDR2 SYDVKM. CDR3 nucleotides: TGTGCCAGCACCTTCTTCGGACGGAAAAGGGGGAACTATGGCTACACCTTC. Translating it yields CASTFFGRKRGNYGYTF.

This CDR3 is CASSRTATQETQYF. CDR3 bases: TGCGCCAGCAGTCGGACAGCCACCCAAGAGACCCAGTACTTC. The chain carries TRBV5-1 and TRBJ2-5; TRBD1 might be the D (6 bases). This CDR3 comprises 14 residues. CDR1 and CDR2 (germline): SGHRS, YFSETQ. V was cut by 5 bases and J by 1 base, with 12 bases left in between.

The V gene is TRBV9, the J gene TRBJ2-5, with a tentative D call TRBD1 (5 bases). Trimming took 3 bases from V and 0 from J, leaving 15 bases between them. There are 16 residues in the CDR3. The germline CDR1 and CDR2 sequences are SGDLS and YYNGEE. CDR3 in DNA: TGTGCCAGCAGCGATAGAGTTGACAGTTACCAAGAGACCCAGTACTTC. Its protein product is CASSDRVDSYQETQYF.

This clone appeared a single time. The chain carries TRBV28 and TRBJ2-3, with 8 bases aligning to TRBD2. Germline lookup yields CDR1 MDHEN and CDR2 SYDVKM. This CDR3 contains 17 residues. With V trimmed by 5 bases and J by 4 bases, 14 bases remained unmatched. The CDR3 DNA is TGTGCCAGCAGTCTTCGGACTAGCTCTCAAGGGGCAGATACGCAGTATTTT. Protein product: CASSLRTSSQGADTQYF.

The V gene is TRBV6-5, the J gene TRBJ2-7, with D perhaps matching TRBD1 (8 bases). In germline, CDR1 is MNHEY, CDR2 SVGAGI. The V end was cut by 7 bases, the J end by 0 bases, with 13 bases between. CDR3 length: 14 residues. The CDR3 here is CASNRGGNSYEQYF. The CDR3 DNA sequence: TGTGCCAGCAACAGGGGGGGCAACTCCTACGAGCAGTACTTC.

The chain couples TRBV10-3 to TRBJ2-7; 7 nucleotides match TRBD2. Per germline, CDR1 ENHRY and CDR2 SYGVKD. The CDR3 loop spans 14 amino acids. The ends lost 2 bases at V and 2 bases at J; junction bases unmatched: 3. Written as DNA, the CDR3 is TGTGCCATCAGTGAGGCGGGGGACCCCTACGAGCAGTACTTC. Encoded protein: CAISEAGDPYEQYF.

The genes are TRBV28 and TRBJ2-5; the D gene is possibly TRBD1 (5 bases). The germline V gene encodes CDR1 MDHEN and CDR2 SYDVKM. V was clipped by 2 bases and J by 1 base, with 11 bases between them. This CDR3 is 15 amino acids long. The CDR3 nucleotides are TGTGCCAGCAGTTTAGGGGCGTGGGGCCAAGAGACCCAGTACTTC. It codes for CASSLGAWGQETQYF.

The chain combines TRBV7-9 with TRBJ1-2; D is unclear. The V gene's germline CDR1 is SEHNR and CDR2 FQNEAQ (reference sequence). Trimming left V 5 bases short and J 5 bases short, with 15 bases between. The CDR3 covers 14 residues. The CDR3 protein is CASSAQERVYGYTF. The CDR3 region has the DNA TGTGCCAGCAGCGCACAAGAGCGAGTTTATGGCTACACCTTC.